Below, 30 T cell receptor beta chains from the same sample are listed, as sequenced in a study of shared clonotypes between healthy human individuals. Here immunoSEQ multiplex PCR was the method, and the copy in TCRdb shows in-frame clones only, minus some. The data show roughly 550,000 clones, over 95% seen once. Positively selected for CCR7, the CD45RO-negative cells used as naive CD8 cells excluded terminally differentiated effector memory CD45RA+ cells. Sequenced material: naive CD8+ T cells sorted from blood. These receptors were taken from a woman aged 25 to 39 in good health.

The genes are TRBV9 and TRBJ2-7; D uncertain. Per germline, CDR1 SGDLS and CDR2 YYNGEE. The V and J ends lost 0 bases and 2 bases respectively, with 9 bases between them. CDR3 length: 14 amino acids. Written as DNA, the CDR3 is TGTGCCAGCAGCGTAGCCGCAAGTCCCTACGAGCAGTACTTC. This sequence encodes CASSVAASPYEQYF.

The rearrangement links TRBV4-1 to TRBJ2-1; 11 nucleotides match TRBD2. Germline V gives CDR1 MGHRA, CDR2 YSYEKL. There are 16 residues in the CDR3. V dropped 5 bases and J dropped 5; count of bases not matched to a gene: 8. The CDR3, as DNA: TGCGCCAGCAGCAAAACTAGCGGGAGAGTCCACAATGAGCAGTTCTTC. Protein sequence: CASSKTSGRVHNEQFF.

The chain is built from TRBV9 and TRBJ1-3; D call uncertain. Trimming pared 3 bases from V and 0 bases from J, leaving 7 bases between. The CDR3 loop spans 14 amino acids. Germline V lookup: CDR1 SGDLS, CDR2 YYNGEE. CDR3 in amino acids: CASSGALSGNTIYF. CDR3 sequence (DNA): TGTGCCAGCAGCGGGGCCCTCTCTGGAAACACCATATATTTT.

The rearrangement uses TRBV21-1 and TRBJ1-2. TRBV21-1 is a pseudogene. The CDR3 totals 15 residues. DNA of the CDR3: TGTGCCAGCAGCAGATCGGGACGGACGAACTATGGCTACACCTTC. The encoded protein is CASSRSGRTNYGYTF.

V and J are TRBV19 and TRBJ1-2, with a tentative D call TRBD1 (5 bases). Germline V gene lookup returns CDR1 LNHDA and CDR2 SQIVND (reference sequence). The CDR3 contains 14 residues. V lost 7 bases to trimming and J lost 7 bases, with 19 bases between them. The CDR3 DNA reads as TGTGCCAGTAACGGGACCCGCGGTGGTGGTGGCTACACCTTC. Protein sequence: CASNGTRGGGGYTF.

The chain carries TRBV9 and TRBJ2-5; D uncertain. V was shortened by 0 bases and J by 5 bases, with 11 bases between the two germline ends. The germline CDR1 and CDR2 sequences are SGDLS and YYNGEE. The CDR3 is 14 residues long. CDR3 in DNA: TGTGCCAGCAGCGTAGGAGGCCTTTCGGAGACCCAGTACTTC. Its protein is CASSVGGLSETQYF.

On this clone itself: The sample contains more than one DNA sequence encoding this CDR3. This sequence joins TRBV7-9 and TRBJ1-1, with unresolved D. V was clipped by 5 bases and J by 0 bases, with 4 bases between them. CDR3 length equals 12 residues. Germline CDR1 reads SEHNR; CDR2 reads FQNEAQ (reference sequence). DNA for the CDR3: TGTGCCAGCAGCCTTATGAACACTGAAGCTTTCTTT. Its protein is CASSLMNTEAFF.

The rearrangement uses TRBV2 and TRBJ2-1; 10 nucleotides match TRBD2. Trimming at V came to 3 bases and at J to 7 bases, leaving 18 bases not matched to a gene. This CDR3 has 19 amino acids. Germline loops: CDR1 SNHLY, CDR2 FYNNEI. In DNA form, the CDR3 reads TGTGCCAGCAGTGAGGCTCTAGCGGGAGATCTTACGCCGGGGAATGAGCAGTTCTTC. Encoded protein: CASSEALAGDLTPGNEQFF.

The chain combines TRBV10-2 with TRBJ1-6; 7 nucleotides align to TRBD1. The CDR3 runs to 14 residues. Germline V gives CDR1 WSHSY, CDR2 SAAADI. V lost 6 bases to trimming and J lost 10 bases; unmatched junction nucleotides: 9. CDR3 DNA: TGCGCCAGCAGCGAGACAGGGCTTGGCTCACCCCTCCACTTT. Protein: CASSETGLGSPLHF.

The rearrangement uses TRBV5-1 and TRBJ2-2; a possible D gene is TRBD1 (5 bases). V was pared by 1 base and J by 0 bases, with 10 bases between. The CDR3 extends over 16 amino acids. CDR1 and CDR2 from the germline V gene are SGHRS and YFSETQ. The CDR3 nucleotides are TGCGCCAGCAGCTTGAGGACAAGAGCGAACACCGGGGAGCTGTTTTTT. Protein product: CASSLRTRANTGELFF. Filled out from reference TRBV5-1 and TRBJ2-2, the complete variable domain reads KAGVTQTPRYLIKTRGQQVTLSCSPISGHRSVSWYQQTPGQGLQFLFEYFSETQRNKGNFPGRFSGRQFSNSRSEMNVSTLELGDSALYLCASSLRTRANTGELFFGEGSRLTVL.

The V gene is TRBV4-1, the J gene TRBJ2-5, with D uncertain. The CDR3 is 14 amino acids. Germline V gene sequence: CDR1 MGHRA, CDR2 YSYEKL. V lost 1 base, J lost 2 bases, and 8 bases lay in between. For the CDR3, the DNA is TGCGCCAGCAGCCAAGGACCATTGCAAGAGACCCAGTACTTC. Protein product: CASSQGPLQETQYF.

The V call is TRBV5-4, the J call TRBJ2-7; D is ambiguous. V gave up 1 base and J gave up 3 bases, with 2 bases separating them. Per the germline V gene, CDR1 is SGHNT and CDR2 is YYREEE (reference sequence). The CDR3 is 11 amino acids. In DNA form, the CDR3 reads TGTGCCAGCAGCTTGTACTACGAGCAGTACTTC. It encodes CASSLYYEQYF.

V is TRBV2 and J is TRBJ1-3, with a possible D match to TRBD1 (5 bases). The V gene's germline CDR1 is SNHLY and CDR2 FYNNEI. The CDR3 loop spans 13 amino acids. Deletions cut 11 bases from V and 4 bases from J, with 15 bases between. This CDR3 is CAGGGGRGNTIYF. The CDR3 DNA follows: TGTGCCGGCGGTGGGGGACGCGGAAACACCATATATTTT.

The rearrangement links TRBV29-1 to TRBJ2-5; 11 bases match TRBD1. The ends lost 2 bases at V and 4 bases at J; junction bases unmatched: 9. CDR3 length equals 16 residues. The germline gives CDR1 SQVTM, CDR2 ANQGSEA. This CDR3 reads CSVERRGDRGGETQYF. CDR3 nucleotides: TGCAGCGTTGAAAGGCGCGGGGACAGGGGGGGAGAGACCCAGTACTTC. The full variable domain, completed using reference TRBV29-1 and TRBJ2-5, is SAVISQKPSRDICQRGTSLTIQCQVDSQVTMMFWYRQQPGQSLTLIATANQGSEATYESGFVIDKFPISRPNLTFSTLTVSNMSPEDSSIYLCSVERRGDRGGETQYFGPGTRLLVL.

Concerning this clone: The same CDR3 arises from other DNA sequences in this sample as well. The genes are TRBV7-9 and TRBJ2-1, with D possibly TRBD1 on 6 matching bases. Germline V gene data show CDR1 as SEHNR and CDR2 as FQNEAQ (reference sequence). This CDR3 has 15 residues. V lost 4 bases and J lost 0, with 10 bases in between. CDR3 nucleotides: TGTGCCAGCAGCTCCGACAGGAGCTCCTACAATGAGCAGTTCTTC. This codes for CASSSDRSSYNEQFF.

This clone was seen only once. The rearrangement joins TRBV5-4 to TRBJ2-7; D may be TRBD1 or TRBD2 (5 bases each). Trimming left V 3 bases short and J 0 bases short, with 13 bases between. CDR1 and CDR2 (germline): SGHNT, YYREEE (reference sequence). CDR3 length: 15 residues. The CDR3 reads CASSSGTESSYEQYF. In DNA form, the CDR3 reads TGTGCCAGCAGCTCGGGGACGGAGAGCTCCTACGAGCAGTACTTC.

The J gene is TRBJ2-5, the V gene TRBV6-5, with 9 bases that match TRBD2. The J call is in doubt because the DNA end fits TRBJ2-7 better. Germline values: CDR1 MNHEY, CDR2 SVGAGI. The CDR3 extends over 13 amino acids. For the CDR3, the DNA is TGTGTCTCAAGCGCGGGAGGGACCTACGAGCAGTACTTC. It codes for CVSSAGGTYEQYF.

The CDR3 coding sequence is TGTGCCAGCAGTTATTCCTTCGGGACAGGGTTCAATGAGCAGTTCTTC. Translated, it gives CASSYSFGTGFNEQFF. The chain uses TRBV28 and TRBJ2-1, with 9 nucleotides matching TRBD1. The CDR3 extends over 16 amino acids. Losses at the gene ends were 4 bases for V and 6 bases for J; bases not matched to a gene: 10. From germline, CDR1 is MDHEN and CDR2 SYDVKM.

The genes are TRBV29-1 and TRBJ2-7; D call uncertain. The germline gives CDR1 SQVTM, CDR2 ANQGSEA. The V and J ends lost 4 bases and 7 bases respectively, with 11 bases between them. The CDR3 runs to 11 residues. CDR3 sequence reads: CSVVVVGEQYF. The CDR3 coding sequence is TGCAGCGTTGTGGTAGTGGGAGAGCAGTACTTC.

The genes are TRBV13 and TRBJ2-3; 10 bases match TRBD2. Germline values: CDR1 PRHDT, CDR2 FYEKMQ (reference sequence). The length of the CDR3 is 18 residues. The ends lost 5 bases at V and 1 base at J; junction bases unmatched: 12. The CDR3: CASSEHHGLAARTDTQYF. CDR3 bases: TGTGCCAGCAGCGAACACCATGGACTAGCGGCCCGCACAGATACGCAGTATTTT.

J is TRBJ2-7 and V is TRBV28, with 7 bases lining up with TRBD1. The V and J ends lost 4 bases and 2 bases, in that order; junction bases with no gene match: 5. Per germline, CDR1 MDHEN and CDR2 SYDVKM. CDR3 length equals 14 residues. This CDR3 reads CASSSRGKAYEQYF. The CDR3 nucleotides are TGTGCCAGCAGTTCCAGGGGGAAGGCCTACGAGCAGTACTTC.

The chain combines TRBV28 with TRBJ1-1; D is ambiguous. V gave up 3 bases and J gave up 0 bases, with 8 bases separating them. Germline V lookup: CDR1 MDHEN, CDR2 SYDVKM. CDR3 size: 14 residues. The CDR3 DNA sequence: TGTGCCAGCAGTTTGGAGGACCTGAACACTGAAGCTTTCTTT. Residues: CASSLEDLNTEAFF.

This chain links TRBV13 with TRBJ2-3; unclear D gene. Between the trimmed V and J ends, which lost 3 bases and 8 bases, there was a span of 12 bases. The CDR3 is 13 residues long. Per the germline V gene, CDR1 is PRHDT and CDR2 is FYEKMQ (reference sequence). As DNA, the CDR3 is TGTGCCAGCAGCTTCGCGGAGTTGGGTACGCAGTATTTT. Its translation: CASSFAELGTQYF.

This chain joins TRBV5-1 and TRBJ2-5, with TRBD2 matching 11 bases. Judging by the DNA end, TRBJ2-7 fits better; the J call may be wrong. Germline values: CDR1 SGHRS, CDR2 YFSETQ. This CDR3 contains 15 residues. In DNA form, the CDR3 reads TGCGCCAGCAGCATTACTAGCGGGAGCTCCTACGAGCAGTACTTC. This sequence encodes CASSITSGSSYEQYF.

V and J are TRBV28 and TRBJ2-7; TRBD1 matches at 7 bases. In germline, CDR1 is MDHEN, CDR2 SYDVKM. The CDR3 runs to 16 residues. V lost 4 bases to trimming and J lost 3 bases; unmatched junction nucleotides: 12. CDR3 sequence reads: CASSYVTGTQIYEQYF. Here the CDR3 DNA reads TGTGCCAGCAGTTACGTGACAGGGACCCAAATCTACGAGCAGTACTTC.

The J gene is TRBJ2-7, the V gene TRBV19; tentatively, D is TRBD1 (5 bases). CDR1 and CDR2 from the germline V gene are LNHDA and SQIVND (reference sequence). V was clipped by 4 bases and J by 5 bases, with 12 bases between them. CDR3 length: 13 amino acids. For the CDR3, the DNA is TGTGCCAGTAGTACCAGGGTACGTGACGAGCAGTACTTC. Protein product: CASSTRVRDEQYF.

The CDR3 region is CASSITGLSSYNEQFF. CDR3 in DNA: TGTGCCAGTAGTATAACGGGACTCAGCTCCTACAATGAGCAGTTCTTC. The chain carries TRBV19 and TRBJ2-1, with D maybe TRBD2 (6 bases). The CDR3 extends over 16 amino acids. Deletions cut 2 bases from V and 0 bases from J, with 11 bases between. Germline CDR1 is LNHDA and CDR2 is SQIVND (reference sequence).

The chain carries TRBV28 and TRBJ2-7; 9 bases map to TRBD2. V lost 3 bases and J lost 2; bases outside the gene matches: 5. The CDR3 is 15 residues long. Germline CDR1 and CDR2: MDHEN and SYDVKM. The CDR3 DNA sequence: TGTGCCAGCAGTTTTCTCGCGGGAGGGACCTACGAGCAGTACTTC. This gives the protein CASSFLAGGTYEQYF.

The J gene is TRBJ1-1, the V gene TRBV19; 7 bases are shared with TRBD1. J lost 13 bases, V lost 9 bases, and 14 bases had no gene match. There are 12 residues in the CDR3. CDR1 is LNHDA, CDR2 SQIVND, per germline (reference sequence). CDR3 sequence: CASNDRVRGHFF. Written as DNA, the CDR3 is TGTGCCAGCAATGACAGGGTGAGAGGACATTTCTTT.

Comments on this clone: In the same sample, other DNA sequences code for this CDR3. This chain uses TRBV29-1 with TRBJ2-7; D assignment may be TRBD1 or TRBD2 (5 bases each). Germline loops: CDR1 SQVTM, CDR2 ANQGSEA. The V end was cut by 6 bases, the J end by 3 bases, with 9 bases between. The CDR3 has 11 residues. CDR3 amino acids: CSVRDGYEQYF. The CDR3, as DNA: TGCAGCGTGAGGGACGGCTACGAGCAGTACTTC.